The 12 T cell receptor beta chains below were found in one sample sequenced in a study of cytomegalovirus exposure and HLA in healthy donors. The PCR ran on 60 Vbeta and 13 Jbeta primers. The method was immunoSEQ multiplex PCR; TCRdb's version includes in-frame clones alone and lacks a portion of them. The top ten clones hold approximately 3.4% of a sample with about 130,000 clones, approximately 83% of them seen once. Sequencing used PBMCs. The receptor set was obtained from a man aged 35-49 years in good health and CMV-seronegative.

This chain links TRBV30 with TRBJ1-1; tentatively, D is TRBD1 (5 bases). There are 12 residues in the CDR3. V was clipped by 3 bases and J by 0 bases, with 5 bases between them. Germline V lookup: CDR1 GTSNPN, CDR2 SVGIG (reference sequence). CDR3 loop: CAWRDMNTEAFF. The CDR3 DNA reads as TGTGCCTGGAGGGACATGAACACTGAAGCTTTCTTT.

The chain links TRBV28 to TRBJ2-7, with 8 bases aligning to TRBD2. V lost 5 bases, J lost 5 bases, and 11 bases stayed unmatched. Germline CDR1 MDHEN, CDR2 SYDVKM. This CDR3 spans 15 amino acids. This CDR3 is CASSPLSGSPHEQYF. CDR3 nucleotides: TGTGCCAGCAGTCCCCTCAGCGGGAGTCCCCACGAGCAGTACTTC.

The gene calls are TRBV9 and TRBJ2-7, with a weak D call TRBD2 (5 bases). V dropped 3 bases and J dropped 7 bases, with 14 bases sitting between them. CDR3 length equals 13 residues. Germline values: CDR1 SGDLS, CDR2 YYNGEE. The CDR3 loop reads CASSDRDLGEQYF. CDR3 nucleotides: TGTGCCAGCAGCGACCGGGATCTAGGGGAGCAGTACTTC.

The V and J genes are TRBV28 and TRBJ1-2, with D possibly TRBD1 on 6 matching bases. The CDR3 is made up of 13 amino acids. The V gene lost 2 bases and the J gene lost 4 bases, with 8 bases spanning the gap. The germline gives CDR1 MDHEN, CDR2 SYDVKM. The CDR3 here is CASSLGGIYGYTF. The CDR3 DNA reads TGTGCCAGCAGTTTAGGGGGCATCTATGGCTACACCTTC.

The chain has TRBV18 and TRBJ1-1; D remains unclear. CDR1 and CDR2 (germline): KGHSH, LQKENI. This CDR3 region has 15 residues. The germline V and J ends were trimmed by 3 bases and 0 bases, with 11 bases remaining between them. The CDR3 DNA follows: TGTGCCAGCTCACCGACAAGACCCATGAACACTGAAGCTTTCTTT. Residues: CASSPTRPMNTEAFF.

This clone was counted a single time. The chain uses TRBV10-3 and TRBJ2-3, with D possibly matching TRBD1 (6 bases). The CDR3 runs to 13 residues. Germline loops: CDR1 ENHRY, CDR2 SYGVKD. The V gene lost 7 bases and the J gene lost 6 bases, with 14 bases spanning the gap. The CDR3 reads CAIKQGGMDTQYF. Here the CDR3 DNA reads TGTGCCATCAAACAGGGTGGGATGGATACGCAGTATTTT.

The V gene is TRBV7-2, the J gene TRBJ2-3, with TRBD2 matching 7 bases. This CDR3 region has 13 residues. Germline V gene sequence: CDR1 SGHTA, CDR2 FQGNSA. Unmatched junction bases numbered 9, after V lost 5 bases and J lost 10 bases. CDR3 loop: CASSPQGGQAQYF. The DNA for the CDR3 is TGTGCCAGCAGCCCCCAGGGAGGGCAGGCGCAGTATTTT.

The chain carries TRBV6-1 and TRBJ1-1; D is unclear. Looked up from germline, CDR1 is MNHNS and CDR2 is SASEGT. V lost 2 bases to trimming and J lost 0 bases, with 10 bases between them. The CDR3 runs 15 residues. The CDR3 DNA reads as TGTGCCAGCAGTGAAAGAGTCGCTATGAACACTGAAGCTTTCTTT. Its protein product is CASSERVAMNTEAFF.

The chain recombines TRBV13 with TRBJ2-7; 8 bases are shared with TRBD1. Germline V CDR1 and CDR2: PRHDT, FYEKMQ (reference sequence). The CDR3 sequence is 13 residues long. J was trimmed by 6 bases and V by 5 bases; bases with no gene match: 6. CDR3: CASSSGQGGEQYF. The CDR3 bases are TGTGCCAGCAGCAGCGGACAGGGAGGCGAGCAGTACTTC.

The rearrangement uses TRBV11-2 and TRBJ2-7; 13 bases map to TRBD2. Trimming cost V 5 bases and J 3 bases; bases outside gene matches: 4. Germline CDR1 is SGHAT and CDR2 is FQNNGV. The CDR3 extends over 15 amino acids. The CDR3 spells CASSTGTSGIYEQYF. The CDR3 DNA reads TGTGCCAGCAGCACCGGGACTAGCGGGATCTACGAGCAGTACTTC. Using reference TRBV11-2 and TRBJ2-7 for the parts outside the CDR3, the full variable domain is EAGVAQSPRYKIIEKRQSVAFWCNPISGHATLYWYQQILGQGPKLLIQFQNNGVVDDSQLPKDRFSAERLKGVDSTLKIQPAKLEDSAVYLCASSTGTSGIYEQYFGPGTRLTVT.

The gene calls are TRBV19 and TRBJ1-1; D call uncertain. CDR1 and CDR2 from the germline V gene are LNHDA and SQIVND (reference sequence). The CDR3 spans 16 residues. The V gene lost 7 bases and the J gene lost 5 bases, with 23 bases spanning the gap. In DNA, the CDR3 is TGTGCCAGTATTTCGCAGGTGGGTTCCTTTCGGACTGAAGCTTTCTTT. This translates into CASISQVGSFRTEAFF.

This clone has only one observation. The chain joins TRBV6-1 to TRBJ1-6; TRBD1 matches 8 bases. Trimming took 4 bases from V and 7 from J; bases not matched to a gene: 9. Germline lookup yields CDR1 MNHNS and CDR2 SASEGT. This CDR3 is built from 16 residues. This chain's CDR3 is CASSGRSRGRNSPLHF. In nucleotides, the CDR3 is TGTGCCAGCAGTGGTCGCTCCAGGGGGCGAAATTCACCCCTCCACTTT.